The sequence of this TCR beta chain was determined in a study of spatial heterogeneity in lung cancer (dated by TCRdb to the late 2010s). Regarding the research as a whole: Beta-chain transcripts were consistently detected in greater numbers than alpha-chain transcripts, which likely reflected higher beta-chain transcript abundance. In the raw uncorrected reads, each unique combination of TCR and UMI appeared on average more than ten times. The study quantitatively compared TCR alpha and beta repertoires across multiple tumor regions, matched nontumor lung and blood in non-small cell lung cancer. TCR repertoire features were related to nonsynonymous mutation counts determined by whole-exome sequencing of tumor tissue. Both alpha and beta chains were TCR-sequenced in samples taken at surgery, namely 220 tumor regions, 61 to 65 matched nontumor lung samples and 56 PBMC samples. Study-wide conclusions, independent of this receptor: Ubiquitous expanded tumor TCRs were found in blood more often at tumor resection than at routine follow-up. Confirming at a functional level the hypothesis that regional TCRs recognize regional mutations was considered to require additional single-cell paired TCR alpha and beta sequencing.

The method was 5' RACE. Sequencing was performed on a NextSeq 500. To allow correction of PCR and sequencing errors, the TCR library protocol tagged every TCR cDNA molecule with a unique molecular identifier. The study's processing was this. TCR identification, UMI-based error correction and CDR3 extraction were performed with Decombinator tools. TCRs above a frequency of 2 per 1,000, corresponding to the top 1% of the tumor frequency distribution, were defined as expanded. Rényi diversity was computed with the R vegan package after subsampling each repertoire 100 times to 5,000 TCRs. To build CDR3 similarity networks, amino acid triplet string-kernel similarity was used, and CDR3s were connected when their pairwise similarity was above 0.82. TCRdb reran the public reads through fastp at Q25 and MiXCR, keeping productive beta chains. Rows matching on CDR3 protein sequence are summarized as one entry with the most common DNA and genes. TCRdb, not the authors, supplied the V and J calls. Within this sample are tens of thousands of distinct CDR3 sequences, with approximately 12% of them counted one time only. Clones ranked in the top ten supply about 40% of the sample.

From cysteine to phenylalanine, the CDR3 is 16 amino acids long. Of all the DNA, just the CDR3 is kept, 48 bases in frame from base 1. Via the germline V gene, CDR1 is LGHNA and CDR2 YSLEER. V lost 1 base and J lost 0 bases; the stretch between them is 10 bases long. The time point label on this specimen signifies: sample taken at primary tumor resection. For TCR sequencing, whole RNA was extracted from tumor and nontumor lung tissue, or from cryopreserved PBMC samples, and no cell sorting was done. Samples were obtained from 70 to 85 patients with early-stage, untreated non-small cell lung cancer from the lung TRACERx cohort. Only patients with enough RNA available from two or more tumor regions were chosen for TCR sequencing. A few counts support this clonotype. Its target antigen remains unknown. The input lacks base qualities; no much larger clone sits a single base away.

This chain is built from TRBV4-3 and TRBJ1-3, with the D gene not clear enough to name. Sequencing was performed on PBMCs, taken at surgery. This receptor was taken from a male donor with early-stage non-small cell lung cancer. The sequence in DNA is TGCGCCAGCAGCCAAGGGGCCAGCTACTCTGGAAACACCATATATTTT. This yields the protein CASSQGASYSGNTIYF.